One sample yielded the 4 T cell receptor beta chains listed below, sequenced in a study of cytomegalovirus exposure and HLA in healthy donors. Use of 60 Vbeta and 13 Jbeta primers characterized the PCR. Assay used: immunoSEQ multiplex PCR; TCRdb lists only in-frame clones, some missing. This table has under 150,000 clones, around 80% appearing once. The material sequenced was PBMCs. The receptor source for this set is a man aged 25 to 40 in good health and CMV-seronegative.

The CDR3 is CASSLVAGGDETQYF. The CDR3 region has the DNA TGCGCCAGCAGCTTGGTGGCGGGAGGGGATGAGACCCAGTACTTC. This rearrangement joins TRBV5-1 to TRBJ2-5; 9 bases align to TRBD2. J gave up 5 bases and V 0 bases, and 5 bases lay outside the gene matches. The CDR3 runs 15 residues. The germline V gene encodes CDR1 SGHRS and CDR2 YFSETQ.

Concerning this clone: At one end the junction does not follow the germline gene, possibly because of a read error. V gene TRBV30 combines with J gene TRBJ1-5, with TRBD1 identical over 7 bases. CDR1 and CDR2 from the germline V gene are GTSNPN and SVGIG (reference sequence). The CDR3 spans 13 residues. CDR3 region: CAWSEGLGQPQNF. CDR3 sequence (DNA): TGTGCCTGGAGTGAGGGGTTGGGACAGCCCCAGAATTTT. The full variable domain, with the rest looked up from reference TRBV30 and TRBJ1-5, is SQTIHQWPATLVQPVGSPLSLECTVEGTSNPNLYWYRQAAGRGLQLLFYSVGIGQISSEVPQNLSASRPQDRQFILSSKKLLLSDSGFYLCAWSEGLGQPQNFGDGTRLSIL.

This chain links TRBV6-4 with TRBJ2-2; D perhaps matches TRBD1 (5 bases). Per the germline V gene, CDR1 is MRHNA and CDR2 is SNTAGT. This CDR3 is 14 amino acids long. The ends were cut back, 5 bases at V and 4 bases at J, with 11 bases in the middle. The CDR3 sequence is CASSLGRTTGELFF. CDR3 in DNA: TGTGCCAGCAGTCTGGGGCGAACCACCGGGGAGCTGTTTTTT.

V gene TRBV5-1 combines with J gene TRBJ2-2; weak D call: TRBD1 (6 bases). Between the trimmed V and J ends, which lost 3 bases and 3 bases, there was a span of 6 bases. The CDR3 has 13 residues. Germline values: CDR1 SGHRS, CDR2 YFSETQ. CDR3 protein: CASSSGDTGELFF. CDR3 sequence (DNA): TGCGCCAGCAGCTCAGGGGACACCGGGGAGCTGTTTTTT.